This TCR beta chain was captured by sequencing in a study of vaccination and CD4 T cells after COVID-19. Looking at the study overall: Cultures that served as controls received a CEFX pool, an HIV-1 Nef pool, or no peptide.

Regarding this clonotype: Its antigen is undetermined.

Sample treatment: approximately 9-day PBMC culture with coronavirus spike peptide pools or control peptides (ViraFEST assay). CD4+ T-cell collection from the unexposed donor predated the COVID-19 pandemic (2011-2018). ViraFEST used peptide pools to expand antigen-specific T cells, then sequenced TCRs. About 1.8 million PBMCs went into each well for culture with approximately 9.4 IU/ml IL-2 and about 9.9 ug/ml peptide pools. Cells permitting, SARS-CoV-2 S/N served as probes for unexposed-donor CD4+ T cells, and four cold-coronavirus spikes did too. The assay that was used to sequence DNA from cultured CD4+ T cells was the Oncomine TCR Beta short-read assay. It was from cultured CD4+ T cells that genomic DNA was extracted. TCRdb fed the PCR reads into MiXCR, producing one record per CDR3 protein. The sample has some 10,000 distinct CDR3 sequences; 34% are singletons. The clonotype originates from a human donor in good health. The sequenced sample was CD4+ T cells from blood, cultured in vitro.

The CDR3 DNA reads TGTGCCAGCAGCCCCGGGAGCGGTGGCTACAATGAGCAGTTCTTC. Amino acid sequence: CASSPGSGGYNEQFF. V gene TRBV7-3 combines with J gene TRBJ2-1, with a possible D match to TRBD2 (6 bases). CDR3 size: 15 residues. CDR1 SGHTA and CDR2 FQGTGA come from the germline V gene. V was shortened by 5 bases and J by 3 bases, with 14 bases between the two germline ends.